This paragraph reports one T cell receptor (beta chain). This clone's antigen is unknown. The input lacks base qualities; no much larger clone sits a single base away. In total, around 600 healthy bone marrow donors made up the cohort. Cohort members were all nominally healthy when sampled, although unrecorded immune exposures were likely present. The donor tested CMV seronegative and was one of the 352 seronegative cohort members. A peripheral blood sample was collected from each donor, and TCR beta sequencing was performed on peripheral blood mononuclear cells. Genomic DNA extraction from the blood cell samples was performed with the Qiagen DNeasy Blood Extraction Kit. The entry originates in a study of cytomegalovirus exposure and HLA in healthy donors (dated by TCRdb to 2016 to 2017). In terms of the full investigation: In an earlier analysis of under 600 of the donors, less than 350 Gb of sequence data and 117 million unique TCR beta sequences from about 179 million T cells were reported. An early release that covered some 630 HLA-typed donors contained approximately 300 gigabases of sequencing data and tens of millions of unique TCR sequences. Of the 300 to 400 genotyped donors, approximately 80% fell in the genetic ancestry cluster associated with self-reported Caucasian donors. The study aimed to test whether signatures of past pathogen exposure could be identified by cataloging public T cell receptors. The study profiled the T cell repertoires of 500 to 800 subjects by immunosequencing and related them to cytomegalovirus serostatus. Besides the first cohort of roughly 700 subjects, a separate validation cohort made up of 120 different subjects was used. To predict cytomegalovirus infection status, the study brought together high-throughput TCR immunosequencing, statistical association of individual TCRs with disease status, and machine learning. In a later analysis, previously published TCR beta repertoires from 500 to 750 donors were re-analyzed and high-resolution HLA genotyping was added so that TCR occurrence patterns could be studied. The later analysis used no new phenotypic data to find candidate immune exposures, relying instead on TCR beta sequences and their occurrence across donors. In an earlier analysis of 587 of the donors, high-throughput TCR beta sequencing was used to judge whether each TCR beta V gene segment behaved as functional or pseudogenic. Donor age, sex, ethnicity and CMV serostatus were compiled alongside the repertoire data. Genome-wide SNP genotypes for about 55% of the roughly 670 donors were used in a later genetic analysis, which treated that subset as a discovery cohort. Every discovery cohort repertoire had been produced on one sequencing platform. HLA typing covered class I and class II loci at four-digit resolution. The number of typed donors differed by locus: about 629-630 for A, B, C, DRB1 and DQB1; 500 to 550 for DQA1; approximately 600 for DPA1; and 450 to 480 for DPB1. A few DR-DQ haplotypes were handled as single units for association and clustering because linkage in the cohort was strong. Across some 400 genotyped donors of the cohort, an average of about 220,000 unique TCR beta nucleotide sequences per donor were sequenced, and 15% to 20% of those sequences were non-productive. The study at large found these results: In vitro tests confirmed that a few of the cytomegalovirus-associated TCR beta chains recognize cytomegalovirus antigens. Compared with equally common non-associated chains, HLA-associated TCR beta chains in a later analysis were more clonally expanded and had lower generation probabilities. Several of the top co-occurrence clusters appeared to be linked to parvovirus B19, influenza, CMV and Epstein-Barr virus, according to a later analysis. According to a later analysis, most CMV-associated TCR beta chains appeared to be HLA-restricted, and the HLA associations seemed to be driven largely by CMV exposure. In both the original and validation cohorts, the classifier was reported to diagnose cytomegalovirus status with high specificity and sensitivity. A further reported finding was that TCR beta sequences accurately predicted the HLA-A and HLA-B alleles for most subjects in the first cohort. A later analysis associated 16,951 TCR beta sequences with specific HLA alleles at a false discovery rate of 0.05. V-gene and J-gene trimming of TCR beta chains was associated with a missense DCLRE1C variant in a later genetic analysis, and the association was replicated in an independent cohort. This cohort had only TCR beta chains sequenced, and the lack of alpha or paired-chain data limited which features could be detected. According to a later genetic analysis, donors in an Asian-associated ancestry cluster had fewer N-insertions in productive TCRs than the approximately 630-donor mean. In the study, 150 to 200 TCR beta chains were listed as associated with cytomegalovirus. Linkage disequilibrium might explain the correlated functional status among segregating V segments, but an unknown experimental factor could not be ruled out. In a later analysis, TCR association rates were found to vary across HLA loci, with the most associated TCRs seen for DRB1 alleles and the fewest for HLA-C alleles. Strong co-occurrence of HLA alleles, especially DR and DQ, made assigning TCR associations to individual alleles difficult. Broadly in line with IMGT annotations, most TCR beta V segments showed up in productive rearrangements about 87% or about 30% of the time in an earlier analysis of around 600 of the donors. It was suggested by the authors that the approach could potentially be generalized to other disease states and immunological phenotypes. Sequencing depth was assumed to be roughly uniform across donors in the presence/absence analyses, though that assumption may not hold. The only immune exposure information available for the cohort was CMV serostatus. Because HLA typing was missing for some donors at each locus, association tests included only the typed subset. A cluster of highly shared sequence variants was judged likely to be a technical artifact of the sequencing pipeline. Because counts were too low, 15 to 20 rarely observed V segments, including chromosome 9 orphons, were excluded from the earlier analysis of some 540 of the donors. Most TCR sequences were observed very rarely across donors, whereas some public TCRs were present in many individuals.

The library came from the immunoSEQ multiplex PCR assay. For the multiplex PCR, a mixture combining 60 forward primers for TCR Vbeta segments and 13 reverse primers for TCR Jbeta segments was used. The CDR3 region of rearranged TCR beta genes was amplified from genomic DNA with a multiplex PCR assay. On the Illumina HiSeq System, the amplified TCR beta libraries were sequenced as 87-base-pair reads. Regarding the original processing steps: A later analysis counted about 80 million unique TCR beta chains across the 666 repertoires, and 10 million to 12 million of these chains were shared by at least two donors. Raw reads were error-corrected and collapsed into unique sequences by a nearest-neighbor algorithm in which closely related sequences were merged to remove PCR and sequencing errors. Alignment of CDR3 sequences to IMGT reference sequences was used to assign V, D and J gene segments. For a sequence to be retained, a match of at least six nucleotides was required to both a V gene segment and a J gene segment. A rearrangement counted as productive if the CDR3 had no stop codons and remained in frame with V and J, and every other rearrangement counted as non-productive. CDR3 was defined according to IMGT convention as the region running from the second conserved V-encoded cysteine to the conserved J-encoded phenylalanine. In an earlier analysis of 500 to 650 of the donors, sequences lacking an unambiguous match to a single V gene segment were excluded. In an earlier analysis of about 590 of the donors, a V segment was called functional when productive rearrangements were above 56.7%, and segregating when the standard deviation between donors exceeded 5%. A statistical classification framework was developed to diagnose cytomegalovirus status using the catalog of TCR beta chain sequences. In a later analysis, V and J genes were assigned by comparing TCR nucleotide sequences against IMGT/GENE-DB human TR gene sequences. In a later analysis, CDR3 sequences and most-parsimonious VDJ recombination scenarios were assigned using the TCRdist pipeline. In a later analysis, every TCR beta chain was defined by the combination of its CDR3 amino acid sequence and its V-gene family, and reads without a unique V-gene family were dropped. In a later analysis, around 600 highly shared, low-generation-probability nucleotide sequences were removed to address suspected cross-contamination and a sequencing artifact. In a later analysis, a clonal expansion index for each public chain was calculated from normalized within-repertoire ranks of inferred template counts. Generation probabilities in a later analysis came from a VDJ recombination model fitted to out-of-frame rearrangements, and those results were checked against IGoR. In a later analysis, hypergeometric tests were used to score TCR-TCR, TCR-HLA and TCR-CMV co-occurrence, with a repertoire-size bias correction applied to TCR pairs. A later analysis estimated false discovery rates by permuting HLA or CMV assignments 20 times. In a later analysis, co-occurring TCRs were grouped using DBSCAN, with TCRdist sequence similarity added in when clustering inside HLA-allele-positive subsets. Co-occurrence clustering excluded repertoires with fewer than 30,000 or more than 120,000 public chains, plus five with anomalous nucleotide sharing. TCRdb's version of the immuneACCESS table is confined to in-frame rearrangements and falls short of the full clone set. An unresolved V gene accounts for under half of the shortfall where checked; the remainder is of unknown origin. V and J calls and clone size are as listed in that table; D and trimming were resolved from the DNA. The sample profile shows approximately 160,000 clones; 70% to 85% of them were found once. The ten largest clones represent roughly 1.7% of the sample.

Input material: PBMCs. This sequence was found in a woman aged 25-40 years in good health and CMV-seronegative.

The CDR3 has the sequence CASSIGTSGSLFGSSYEQYF. The bases read TGTGCCAGTAGTATCGGGACTAGCGGGAGTTTATTCGGGAGCTCCTACGAGCAGTACTTC. The chain links TRBV19 with TRBJ2-7, with 14 bases in between that match TRBD2. Spanning cysteine to phenylalanine, the CDR3 consists of 20 amino acids. Just the 60-base CDR3 DNA is kept, in frame starting at base 1. Germline trimming amounts to 3 bases on V and 0 bases on J, with 13 as the count of junction bases outside the gene matches. CDR1 and CDR2, looked up from the germline V gene (reference sequence), are LNHDA and SQIVND.